This T cell receptor (beta chain) was sequenced in a study of CD8+CD57+ T cells in acquired aplastic anemia (dated by TCRdb to 2017 to 2018). Concerning the study at large: A mean of 3.2 ug of DNA, ranging from about 0.2 to 27.4 ug, was extracted from sorted CD4+ and CD8+ cells. For healthy donor samples, the average read count was about 9.9 million for CD4+ cells and 11 million to 13 million for CD8+ cells.

Results the study describes overall, beyond this receptor: CD8+ Simpson's diversity did not differ significantly between patients and healthy controls (P=0.060). Although roughly 29 CD8+ CDR3 sequences were shared by patients and controls, these sequences appeared highly expressed in patients and within the immunodominant clones of patients.

Genomic DNA was used as template for profiling of TCR beta VDJ combinations and CDR3 sequences. An Illumina HiSeq 2000 was used for TCR repertoire sequencing. The paper's processing steps were these. Repertoires were assessed using TRBV/TRBJ rearrangement plots, CDR3 size and DJ length profiles, and Simpson's diversity index. The most abundant DNA sequence in the deep sequencing data was taken as the immunodominant clone. CDR3 amino acid sequences were checked for sharing between subjects and were compared against published repertoires and the VDJdb database. TCRdb reprocessed the public reads (quality trimming at Q25 with fastp, clone calling with MiXCR) and kept in-frame beta chains. Identical CDR3 protein sequences are pooled into one entry, listed with their most common genes and DNA. The V and J calls follow TCRdb's processing rather than the paper's. For this sample there are around 230,000 distinct CDR3 sequences; over 60% appear just once. The ten most abundant clones make up 25% to 30% of the sample.

There are many counts of this clonotype. Its antigen is currently not known. There are no base qualities to consult, and no much larger clone falls within one base. From the cysteine through the phenylalanine, the CDR3 covers 15 amino acids. Kept here is only the CDR3 DNA, which spans 45 bases and is read in frame from base 1. CDR1 and CDR2, per the germline V gene, are SGDLS and YYNGEE. Trimming at the junction amounts to 1 base on V and 0 bases on J, and the germline ends lie 7 bases apart. In the study, sorted CD4+ and CD8+ blood T cells from patients with severe aplastic anemia and from healthy subjects underwent deep sequencing of TCR repertoires. Ficoll-Paque density gradient centrifugation was used to isolate peripheral blood mononuclear cells. Before DNA extraction, CD4+ and CD8+ T cells were sorted by FACS or by magnetic beads.

Sequencing was performed on sorted CD4+, CD8+, or CD8+CD57+ T cells (not recorded which) from PBMCs. In this chain, TRBV9 is recombined with TRBJ2-2, and the D gene may be TRBD2, 5 bases matching. The sequence was obtained from a human donor in good health. The nucleotide sequence is TGTGCCAGCAGCGTAACCGGGGCGAACACCGGGGAGCTGTTTTTT. Translated, this is CASSVTGANTGELFF.